The 8 T cell receptor beta chains below were found in one sample sequenced in a study of CD8+CD57+ T cells in acquired aplastic anemia (dated by TCRdb to 2017 to 2018). Patients chosen for sequencing had shown expansion of CD8+CD57+ cells by flow cytometry. The instrument was an Illumina HiSeq 2000. Genomic DNA served as template for TCR beta VDJ combination and CDR3 sequence profiling. The public reads were quality trimmed at Q25 with fastp and then assembled into clones with MiXCR by TCRdb, keeping productive beta chains. Rows with a matching CDR3 protein are joined into one entry that keeps the most common DNA and genes. A total of about 180,000 distinct CDR3 sequences appear in this sample, approximately 48% of them only once. The ten largest account for 10% to 15% of the sample. The sequencing sample was made of sorted CD4+, CD8+, or CD8+CD57+ T cells (not recorded which) from PBMCs. These receptor sequences come from a human donor with aplastic anemia.

Only one count was recorded for this clonotype. CDR3 amino acids: CASTPAGNSGANVLTF. The CDR3 DNA sequence: TGTGCCAGCACGCCGGCGGGAAACTCTGGGGCCAACGTCCTGACTTTC. The chain employs TRBV25-1 and TRBJ2-6; perhaps TRBD2 as D (6 bases). The CDR3 has 16 residues. The germline V and J ends were trimmed by 7 bases and 0 bases, with 13 bases remaining between them. Germline lookup yields CDR1 MGHDK and CDR2 SYGVNS. The complete variable domain, with remaining parts taken from reference TRBV25-1 and TRBJ2-6, reads EADIYQTPRYLVIGTGKKITLECSQTMGHDKMYWYQQDPGMELHLIHYSYGVNSTEKGDLSSESTVSRIRTEHFPLTLESARPSHTSQYLCASTPAGNSGANVLTFGAGSRLTVL.

The J gene is TRBJ2-7, the V gene TRBV2, with TRBD1 matching over 11 bases. The germline gives CDR1 SNHLY, CDR2 FYNNEI. J lost 3 bases, V lost 8 bases, and 3 bases had no gene match. The CDR3 extends over 13 amino acids. CDR3 sequence: CASVGTGGYEQYF. In DNA form, the CDR3 reads TGTGCCAGCGTAGGGACAGGGGGCTACGAGCAGTACTTC.

The chain joins TRBV11-1 to TRBJ2-2, with 10 bases that match TRBD2. Germline CDR1 SGHAT, CDR2 FQDESV (reference sequence). V lost 3 bases, J lost 3 bases, and 4 bases stayed unmatched. This CDR3 is built from 16 residues. DNA for the CDR3: TGTGCCAGCAGCTTCGAGCTAGCGGGAGACACCGGGGAGCTGTTTTTT. This encodes CASSFELAGDTGELFF. The full variable domain, with the rest looked up from reference TRBV11-1 and TRBJ2-2, is EAEVAQSPRYKITEKSQAVAFWCDPISGHATLYWYRQILGQGPELLVQFQDESVVDDSQLPKDRFSAERLKGVDSTLKIQPAELGDSAMYLCASSFELAGDTGELFFGEGSRLTVL.

This clonotype came up once. The chain carries TRBV5-4 and TRBJ1-6; a weak D match, TRBD1 (5 bases). Trimming left V 1 base short and J 3 bases short, with 14 bases between. CDR1 and CDR2 (germline): SGHNT, YYREEE (reference sequence). This CDR3 has 17 residues. The CDR3 sequence is CASSLRGRTGYNSPLHF. In DNA form, the CDR3 reads TGTGCCAGCAGCTTGCGGGGCAGGACGGGCTATAATTCACCCCTCCACTTT.

Details on this clonotype: A much larger clone sits a single nucleotide away, making a read error possible. The CDR3 does not end in the conserved phenylalanine or tryptophan, so this is likely a read error. The chain couples TRBV3-1 to TRBJ2-5, with 14 bases lining up with TRBD2. The germline V gene has CDR1 LGHDT and CDR2 YNNKEL (reference sequence). CDR3 length equals 14 residues. V lost 5 bases, J lost 9 bases, and 5 bases stayed unmatched. The CDR3 DNA sequence: TGTGCCAGCAGCTTCCCGACTAGCGGGGGGGCCCAGTACCTC. Translating it yields CASSFPTSGGAQYL.

In this sample, this clonotype turned up many times. The chain is built from TRBV19 and TRBJ1-2; D perhaps matches TRBD1 (6 bases). V was pared by 3 bases and J by 5 bases, with 13 bases between. The V gene's germline CDR1 is LNHDA and CDR2 SQIVND (reference sequence). The CDR3 has 14 residues. The CDR3: CASSMGGQTYGYTF. DNA of the CDR3: TGTGCCAGTAGTATGGGTGGACAGACATATGGCTACACCTTC.

This clonotype showed up many times. The V and J genes are TRBV5-5 and TRBJ2-7; perhaps TRBD1 as D (6 bases). Germline-derived CDR1 and CDR2 are SGHKS and YYEKEE (reference sequence). The CDR3 sequence is 13 residues long. Trimming took 4 bases from V and 2 from J, leaving 10 bases between them. Written as DNA, the CDR3 is TGTGCCAGCAGCCGGACAGCCCCCTACGAGCAGTACTTC. Translating it yields CASSRTAPYEQYF.

This clonotype was counted ten times or more. The genes are TRBV19 and TRBJ1-1, with D perhaps matching TRBD1 (6 bases). This CDR3 spans 12 amino acids. The V gene's germline CDR1 is LNHDA and CDR2 SQIVND (reference sequence). V was clipped by 7 bases and J by 5 bases, with 11 bases between them. The CDR3 region is CASTRTGTEAFF. The CDR3 DNA is TGTGCCAGTACAAGAACAGGGACTGAAGCTTTCTTT.